The source of this T cell receptor beta chain is a study of cytomegalovirus exposure and HLA in healthy donors. Notes on the study in general: When a later analysis was performed, an Asian-associated ancestry cluster reportedly had fewer N-insertions than the approximately 680-donor mean.

About this clone itself: What it recognizes is unknown.

A multiplex PCR was run with 60 Vbeta primers and 13 Jbeta primers. Assay: immunoSEQ multiplex PCR; the TCRdb copy retains only in-frame clones and omits some. The sample's table shows about 160,000 clones. This CDR3 spans 14 amino acids. V lost 4 bases to trimming and J lost 3 bases; unmatched junction nucleotides: 7. Germline CDR1 reads SGHNT; CDR2 reads YYREEE (reference sequence). The sequence was collected from a man aged 25 to 45 in good health and CMV-seronegative. This rearrangement joins TRBV5-4 to TRBJ2-7; 7 bases match TRBD1. The sequenced sample was PBMCs. The CDR3 spells CASSHPTGDYEQYF. The CDR3 bases are TGTGCCAGCAGCCATCCCACAGGGGACTACGAGCAGTACTTC.